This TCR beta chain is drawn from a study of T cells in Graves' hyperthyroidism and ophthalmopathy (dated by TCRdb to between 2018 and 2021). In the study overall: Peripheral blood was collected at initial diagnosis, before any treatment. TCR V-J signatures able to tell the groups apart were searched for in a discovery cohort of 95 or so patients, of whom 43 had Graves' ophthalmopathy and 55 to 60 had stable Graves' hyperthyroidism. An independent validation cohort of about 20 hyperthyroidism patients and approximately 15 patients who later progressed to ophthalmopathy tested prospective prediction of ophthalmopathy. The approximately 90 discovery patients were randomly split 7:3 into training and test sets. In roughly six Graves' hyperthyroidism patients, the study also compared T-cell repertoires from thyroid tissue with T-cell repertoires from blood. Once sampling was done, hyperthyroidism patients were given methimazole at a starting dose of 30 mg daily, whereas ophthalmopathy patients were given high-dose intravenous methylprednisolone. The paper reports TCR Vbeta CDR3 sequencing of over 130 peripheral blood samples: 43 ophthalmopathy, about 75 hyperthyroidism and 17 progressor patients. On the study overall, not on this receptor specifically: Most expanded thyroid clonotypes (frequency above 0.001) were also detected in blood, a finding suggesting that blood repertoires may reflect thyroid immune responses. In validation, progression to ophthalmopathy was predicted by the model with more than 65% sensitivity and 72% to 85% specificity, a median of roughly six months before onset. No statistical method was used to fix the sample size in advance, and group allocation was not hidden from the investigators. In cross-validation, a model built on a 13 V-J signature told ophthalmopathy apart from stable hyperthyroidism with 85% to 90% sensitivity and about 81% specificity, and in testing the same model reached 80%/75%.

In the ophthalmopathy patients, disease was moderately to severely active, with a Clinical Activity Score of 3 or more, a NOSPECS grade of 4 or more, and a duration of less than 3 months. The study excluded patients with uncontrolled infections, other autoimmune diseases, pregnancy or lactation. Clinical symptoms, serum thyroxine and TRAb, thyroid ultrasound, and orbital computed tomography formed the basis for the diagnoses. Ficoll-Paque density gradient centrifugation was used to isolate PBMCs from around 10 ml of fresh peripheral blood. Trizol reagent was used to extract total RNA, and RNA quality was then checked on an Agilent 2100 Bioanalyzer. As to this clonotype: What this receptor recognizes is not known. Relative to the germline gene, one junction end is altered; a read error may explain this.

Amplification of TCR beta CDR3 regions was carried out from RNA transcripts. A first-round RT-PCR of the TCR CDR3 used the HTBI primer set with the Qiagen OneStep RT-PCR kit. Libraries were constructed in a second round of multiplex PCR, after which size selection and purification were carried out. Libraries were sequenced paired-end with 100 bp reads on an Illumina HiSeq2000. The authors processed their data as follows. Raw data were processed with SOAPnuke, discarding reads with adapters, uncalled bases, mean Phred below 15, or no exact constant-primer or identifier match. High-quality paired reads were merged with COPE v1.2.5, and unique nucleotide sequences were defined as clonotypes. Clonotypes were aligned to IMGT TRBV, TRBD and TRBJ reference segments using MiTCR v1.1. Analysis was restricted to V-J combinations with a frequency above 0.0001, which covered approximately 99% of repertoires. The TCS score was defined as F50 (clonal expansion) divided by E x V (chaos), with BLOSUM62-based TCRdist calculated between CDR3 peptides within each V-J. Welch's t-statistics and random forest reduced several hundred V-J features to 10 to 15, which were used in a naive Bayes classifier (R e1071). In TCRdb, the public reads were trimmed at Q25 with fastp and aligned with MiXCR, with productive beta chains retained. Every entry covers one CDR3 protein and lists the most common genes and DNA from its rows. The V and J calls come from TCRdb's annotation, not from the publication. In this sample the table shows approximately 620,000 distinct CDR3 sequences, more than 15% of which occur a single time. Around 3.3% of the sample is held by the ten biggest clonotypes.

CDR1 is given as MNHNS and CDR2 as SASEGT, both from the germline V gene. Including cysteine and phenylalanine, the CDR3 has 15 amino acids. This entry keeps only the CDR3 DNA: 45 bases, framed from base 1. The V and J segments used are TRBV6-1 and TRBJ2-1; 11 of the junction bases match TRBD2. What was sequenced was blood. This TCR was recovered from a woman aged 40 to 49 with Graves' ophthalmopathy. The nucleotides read TGTGCCAACAGTGAAGCTAGCGGGGGGTCCAATGAGCAGTTCTTC. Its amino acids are CANSEASGGSNEQFF.